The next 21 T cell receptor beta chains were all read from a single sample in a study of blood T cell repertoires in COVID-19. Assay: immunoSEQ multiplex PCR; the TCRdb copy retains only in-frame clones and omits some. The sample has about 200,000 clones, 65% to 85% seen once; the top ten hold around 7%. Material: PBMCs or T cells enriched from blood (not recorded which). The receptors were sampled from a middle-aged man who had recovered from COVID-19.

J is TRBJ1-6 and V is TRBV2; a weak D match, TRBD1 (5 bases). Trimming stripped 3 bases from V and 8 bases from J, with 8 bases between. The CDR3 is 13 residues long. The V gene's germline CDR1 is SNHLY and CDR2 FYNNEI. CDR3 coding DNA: TGTGCCAGCAGTGACTGGGGGGATTCACCCCTCCACTTT. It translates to CASSDWGDSPLHF.

The CDR3 region has the DNA TGTGCCAGCAGCTCCCTCGGTATGAACACTGAAGCTTTCTTT. This gives the protein CASSSLGMNTEAFF. This chain connects TRBV7-2 to TRBJ1-1; no clear D gene. Trimming removed 4 bases from V and 0 bases from J, with 9 bases in between. Germline V lookup: CDR1 SGHTA, CDR2 FQGNSA. This CDR3 spans 14 amino acids.

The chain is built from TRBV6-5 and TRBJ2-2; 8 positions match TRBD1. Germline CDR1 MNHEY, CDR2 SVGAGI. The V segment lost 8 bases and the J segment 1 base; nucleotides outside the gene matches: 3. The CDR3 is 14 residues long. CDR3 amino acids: CASSGQGNTGELFF. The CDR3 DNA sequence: TGTGCCAGCTCCGGACAGGGGAACACCGGGGAGCTGTTTTTT.

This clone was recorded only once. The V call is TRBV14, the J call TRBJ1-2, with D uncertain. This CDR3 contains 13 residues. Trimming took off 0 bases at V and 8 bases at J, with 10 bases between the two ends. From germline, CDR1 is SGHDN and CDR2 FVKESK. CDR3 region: CASSQDRRKGYTF. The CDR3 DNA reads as TGTGCCAGCAGCCAAGATCGGAGGAAGGGCTACACCTTC.

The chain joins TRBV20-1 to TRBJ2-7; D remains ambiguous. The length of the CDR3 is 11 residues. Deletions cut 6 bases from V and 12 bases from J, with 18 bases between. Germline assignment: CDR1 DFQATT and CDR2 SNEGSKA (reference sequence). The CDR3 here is CSATNDRSPYF. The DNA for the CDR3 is TGCAGTGCGACGAACGATCGGAGCCCGTACTTC.

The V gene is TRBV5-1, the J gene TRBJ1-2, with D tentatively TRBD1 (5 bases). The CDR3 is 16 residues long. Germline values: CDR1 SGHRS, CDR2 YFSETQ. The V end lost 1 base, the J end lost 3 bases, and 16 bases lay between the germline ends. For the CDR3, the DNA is TGCGCCAGCAGCTTGAGACCGGCAGGGATTGACTATGGCTACACCTTC. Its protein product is CASSLRPAGIDYGYTF.

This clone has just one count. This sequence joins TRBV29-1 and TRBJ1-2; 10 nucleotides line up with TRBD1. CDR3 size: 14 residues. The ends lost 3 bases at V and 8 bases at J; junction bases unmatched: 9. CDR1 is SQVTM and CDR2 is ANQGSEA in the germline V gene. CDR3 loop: CSVEGQGKLRGYTF. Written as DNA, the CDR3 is TGCAGCGTTGAGGGACAGGGGAAGCTAAGGGGCTACACCTTC.

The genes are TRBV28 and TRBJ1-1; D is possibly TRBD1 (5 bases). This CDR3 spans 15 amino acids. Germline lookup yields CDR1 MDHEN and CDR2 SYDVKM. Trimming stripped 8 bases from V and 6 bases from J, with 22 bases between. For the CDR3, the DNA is TGTGCCAGCCGAATTCGGGCAGGGCCCATCGCTGAAGCTTTCTTT. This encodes CASRIRAGPIAEAFF.

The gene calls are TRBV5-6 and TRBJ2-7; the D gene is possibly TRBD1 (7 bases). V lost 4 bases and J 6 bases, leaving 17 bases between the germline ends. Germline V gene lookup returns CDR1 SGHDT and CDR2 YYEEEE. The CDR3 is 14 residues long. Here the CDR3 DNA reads TGTGCCAGCAGCGGGGGGACAGTAGGCCCCGAGCAGTACTTC. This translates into CASSGGTVGPEQYF.

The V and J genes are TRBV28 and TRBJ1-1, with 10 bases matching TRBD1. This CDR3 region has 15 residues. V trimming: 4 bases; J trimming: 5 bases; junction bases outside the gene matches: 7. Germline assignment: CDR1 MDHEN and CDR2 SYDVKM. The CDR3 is CASSSETGGWTEAFF. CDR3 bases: TGTGCCAGCAGTTCGGAGACAGGGGGCTGGACTGAAGCTTTCTTT.

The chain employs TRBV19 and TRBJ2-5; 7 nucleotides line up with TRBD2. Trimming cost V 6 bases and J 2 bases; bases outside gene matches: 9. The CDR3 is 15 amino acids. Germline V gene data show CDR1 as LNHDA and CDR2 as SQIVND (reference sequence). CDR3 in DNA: TGTGCCAGTAGACAGTCCGGGACTACACAAGAGACCCAGTACTTC. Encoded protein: CASRQSGTTQETQYF.

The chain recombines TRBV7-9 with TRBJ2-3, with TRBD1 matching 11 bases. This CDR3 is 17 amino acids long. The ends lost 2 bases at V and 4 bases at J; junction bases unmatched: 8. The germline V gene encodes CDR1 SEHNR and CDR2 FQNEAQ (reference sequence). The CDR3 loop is CASSLSGTGGLADTQYF. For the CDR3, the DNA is TGTGCCAGCAGCTTAAGCGGGACAGGGGGTCTAGCAGATACGCAGTATTTT.

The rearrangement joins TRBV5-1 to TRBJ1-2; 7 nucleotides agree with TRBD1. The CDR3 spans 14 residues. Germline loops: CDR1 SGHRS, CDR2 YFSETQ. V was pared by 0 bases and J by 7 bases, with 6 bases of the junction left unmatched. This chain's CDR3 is CASSLVRDSGGYTF. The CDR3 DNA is TGCGCCAGCAGCTTGGTTCGGGACAGTGGTGGCTACACCTTC.

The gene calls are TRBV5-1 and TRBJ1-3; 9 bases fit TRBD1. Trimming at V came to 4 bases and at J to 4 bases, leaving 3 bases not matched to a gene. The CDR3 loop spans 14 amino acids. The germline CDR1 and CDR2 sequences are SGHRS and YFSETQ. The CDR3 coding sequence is TGCGCCAGCAGCCCGGGACAGGGAGGAAACACCATATATTTT. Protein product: CASSPGQGGNTIYF.

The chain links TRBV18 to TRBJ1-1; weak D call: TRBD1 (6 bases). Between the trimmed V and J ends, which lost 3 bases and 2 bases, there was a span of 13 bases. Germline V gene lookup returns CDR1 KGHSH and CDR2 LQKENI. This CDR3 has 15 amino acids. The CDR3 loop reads CASSPLQGRNTEAFF. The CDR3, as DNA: TGTGCCAGCTCACCCTTACAGGGTAGAAACACTGAAGCTTTCTTT.

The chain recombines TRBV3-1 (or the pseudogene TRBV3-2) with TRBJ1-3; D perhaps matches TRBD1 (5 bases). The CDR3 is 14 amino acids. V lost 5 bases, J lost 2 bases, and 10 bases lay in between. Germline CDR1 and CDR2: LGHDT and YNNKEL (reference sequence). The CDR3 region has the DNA TGTGCCAGCAGCTCCGACAGTCCTGGAAACACCATATATTTT. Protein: CASSSDSPGNTIYF.

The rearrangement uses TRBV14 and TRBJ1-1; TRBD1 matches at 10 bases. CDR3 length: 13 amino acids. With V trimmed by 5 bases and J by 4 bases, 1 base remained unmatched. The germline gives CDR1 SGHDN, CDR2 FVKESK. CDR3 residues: CASSWDRGTEAFF. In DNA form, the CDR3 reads TGTGCCAGCAGCTGGGACAGGGGCACTGAAGCTTTCTTT.

The CDR3 coding sequence is TGTGCCAGCAGTGAAGCGCTTCAGCGGACAGGGGCCTCCGGCTACACCTTC. Translated, it gives CASSEALQRTGASGYTF. V and J are TRBV6-1 and TRBJ1-2, with TRBD1 matching 9 bases. The V and J ends lost 0 bases and 8 bases, in that order; junction bases with no gene match: 13. Germline V gives CDR1 MNHNS, CDR2 SASEGT. The length of the CDR3 is 17 residues.

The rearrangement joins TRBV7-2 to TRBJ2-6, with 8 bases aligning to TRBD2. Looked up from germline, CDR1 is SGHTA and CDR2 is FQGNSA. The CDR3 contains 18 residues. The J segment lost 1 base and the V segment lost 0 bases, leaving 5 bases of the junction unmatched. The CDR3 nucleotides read TGTGCCAGCAGCTTAGCACTAGCGGTACTTTCTGGGGCCAACGTCCTGACTTTC. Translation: CASSLALAVLSGANVLTF.

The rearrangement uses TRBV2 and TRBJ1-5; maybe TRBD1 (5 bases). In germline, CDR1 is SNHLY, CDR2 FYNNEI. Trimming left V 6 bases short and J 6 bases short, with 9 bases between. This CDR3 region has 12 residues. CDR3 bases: TGTGCCAGCAGGAGCGGGGGTCAGCCCCAGCATTTT. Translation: CASRSGGQPQHF.

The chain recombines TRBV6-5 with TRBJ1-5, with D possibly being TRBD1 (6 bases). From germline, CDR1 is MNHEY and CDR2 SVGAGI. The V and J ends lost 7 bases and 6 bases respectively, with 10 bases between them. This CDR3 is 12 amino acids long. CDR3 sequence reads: CASTGVGQPQHF. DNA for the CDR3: TGTGCCAGCACAGGGGTCGGTCAGCCCCAGCATTTT.